The 17 T cell receptor beta chains given below trace back to one sample, sequenced in a study of T cell responses to AZD1222 COVID-19 vaccine (dated by TCRdb to the early 2020s). Explained via the paper, the time point label denotes: baseline before first vaccination. Receptors were amplified or captured by the immunoSEQ multiplex PCR assay. The table comes from immuneACCESS by way of TCRdb, which keeps in-frame sequences with V and J called. Part of the clones is missing from these tables; in studies checked, under half for an unresolved V gene and the rest for unknown reasons. Recorded for this sample are 120,000 to 150,000 clones; about 91% of them occurred a single time. The leading ten clones occupy 2% to 2.5% of the sample. Source: peripheral blood, taken on day 0 of AZD1222 vaccination. The receptor source for this set is an adult in good health.

The genes are TRBV15 and TRBJ2-3; 15 positions agree with TRBD2. Trimming at V came to 3 bases and at J to 0 bases, leaving 13 bases not matched to a gene. Germline V gives CDR1 LNHNV, CDR2 YYDKDF (reference sequence). This CDR3 has 21 amino acids. As DNA, the CDR3 is TGTGCCACCAGCAGTGATCGGACTAGCGGGAGGGCCGGGACTAGCACAGATACGCAGTATTTT. Amino acid sequence: CATSSDRTSGRAGTSTDTQYF.

The chain couples TRBV9 to TRBJ2-1; the match to TRBD1 covers 8 bases. Germline V lookup: CDR1 SGDLS, CDR2 YYNGEE. This CDR3 comprises 15 residues. V lost 4 bases and J lost 3; bases outside the gene matches: 6. This CDR3 reads CASSPHGTGYNEQFF. CDR3 DNA sequence: TGTGCCAGCAGCCCCCACGGGACAGGCTACAATGAGCAGTTCTTC.

The chain combines TRBV7-8 with TRBJ2-5, with D uncertain. This CDR3 spans 13 amino acids. Germline CDR1 SGHVS, CDR2 FQNEAQ. Deletions cut 3 bases from V and 2 bases from J, with 7 bases between. In nucleotides, the CDR3 is TGTGCCAGCAGCTTTAGGCTACAAGAGACCCAGTACTTC. Translation: CASSFRLQETQYF. The entire variable domain, with the rest obtained from reference TRBV7-8 and TRBJ2-5, is as follows: GAGVSQSPRYKVAKRGQDVALRCDPISGHVSLFWYQQALGQGPEFLTYFQNEAQLDKSGLPSDRFFAERPEGSVSTLKIQRTQQEDSAVYLCASSFRLQETQYFGPGTRLLVL.

The chain carries TRBV11-3 and TRBJ2-1, with 10 bases identical to TRBD2. V was clipped by 1 base and J by 7 bases; unmatched bases: 10. The CDR3 covers 17 residues. Germline CDR1 SGHNT, CDR2 YENEEA. CDR3 sequence: CASSLGLASGRANEQFF. In nucleotides, the CDR3 is TGTGCCAGCAGCTTAGGTCTGGCTAGCGGGAGAGCGAATGAGCAGTTCTTC.

The CDR3 bases are TGTGCCAGTAGTGTAGGGACAGGGACTCATCAGCCCCAGCATTTT. It translates to CASSVGTGTHQPQHF. The V call is TRBV19, the J call TRBJ1-5; TRBD1 matches at 9 bases. Germline V lookup: CDR1 LNHDA, CDR2 SQIVND (reference sequence). CDR3 size: 15 residues. Trimming at V came to 5 bases and at J to 5 bases, leaving 7 bases not matched to a gene. The full variable domain, rest sourced from reference TRBV19 and TRBJ1-5, is DGGITQSPKYLFRKEGQNVTLSCEQNLNHDAMYWYRQDPGQGLRLIYYSQIVNDFQKGDIAEGYSVSREKKESFPLTVTSAQKNPTAFYLCASSVGTGTHQPQHFGDGTRLSIL.

The CDR3 nucleotides read TGTGCCAGCACAACTAGCGGGAGGAAACCCGGGGAGCTGTTTTTT. This encodes CASTTSGRKPGELFF. The chain employs TRBV3-1 (or the pseudogene TRBV3-2) and TRBJ2-2; 12 bases align to TRBD2. The trim removed 7 bases at V and 6 bases at J, leaving 6 bases unmatched. The CDR3 sequence is 15 residues long. The germline V gene has CDR1 LGHDT and CDR2 YNNKEL (reference sequence).

This clone is medium-sized (0.01 to 0.1%) by share. The CDR3: CASSGTNDNYGYTF. The CDR3 DNA reads as TGTGCCAGCAGTGGGACTAATGATAACTATGGCTACACCTTC. J is TRBJ1-2 and V is TRBV6-2 or TRBV6-3, with D maybe TRBD1 (5 bases). Germline CDR1 is MNHEY and CDR2 is SVGEGT. The V end lost 5 bases, the J end lost 1 base, and 11 bases lay between the germline ends. The CDR3 loop spans 14 amino acids.

For the CDR3, the DNA is TGTGCCAGCAGTCACGGGACAGGGGTGGATGAGTTCTTC. This translates into CASSHGTGVDEFF. This rearrangement joins TRBV12-3 or TRBV12-4 to TRBJ2-1, with 10 bases that match TRBD1. After removal of 5 bases from V and 14 bases from J, the junction contained 9 bases not matched to a gene. This CDR3 region has 13 residues.

This sequence joins TRBV24-1 and TRBJ2-2; TRBD1 is a possible D gene (5 bases). This CDR3 has 15 amino acids. V was trimmed by 9 bases and J by 2 bases, leaving 15 bases between them. Looked up from germline, CDR1 is KGHDR and CDR2 is SFDVKD. CDR3 sequence reads: CATSFPTGNTGELFF. In DNA form, the CDR3 reads TGTGCCACCTCTTTTCCAACAGGTAACACCGGGGAGCTGTTTTTT.

This clone was seen only once. DNA for the CDR3: TGTGCCAGCAGTTCGGGACAGGCTACGGGGGGCACTGAAGCTTTCTTT. It translates to CASSSGQATGGTEAFF. This chain uses TRBV6-2 or TRBV6-3 with TRBJ1-1, with 8 bases lining up with TRBD1. V gave up 4 bases and J gave up 4 bases; unmatched junction bases: 11. Germline V lookup: CDR1 MNHEY, CDR2 SVGEGT. This CDR3 is 16 amino acids long.

V usage is TRBV18 and J usage is TRBJ1-2; D not certain. CDR3 length: 13 amino acids. Germline CDR1 is KGHSH and CDR2 is LQKENI. V lost 4 bases and J lost 5, with 11 bases in between. The CDR3 DNA reads TGTGCCAGCTCACAGCAGGAGAGTTATGGCTACACCTTC. Translating gives CASSQQESYGYTF. The variable domain in full, with the rest retrieved from reference TRBV18 and TRBJ1-2, is NAGVMQNPRHLVRRRGQEARLRCSPMKGHSHVYWYRQLPEEGLKFMVYLQKENIIDESGMPKERFSAEFPKEGPSILRIQQVVRGDSAAYFCASSQQESYGYTFGSGTRLTVV.

The chain carries TRBV4-3 and TRBJ2-1; TRBD2 matches 8 bases. The CDR3 runs 15 residues. Germline-derived CDR1 and CDR2 are LGHNA and YSLEER. V dropped 1 base and J dropped 7; count of bases not matched to a gene: 6. The CDR3 DNA reads as TGCGCCAGCAGCCAAGGGGGACTAGTCCCAAATGAGCAGTTCTTC. This sequence encodes CASSQGGLVPNEQFF.

The rearrangement joins TRBV28 to TRBJ2-7; 11 bases align to TRBD1. Germline CDR1 MDHEN, CDR2 SYDVKM. With V trimmed by 7 bases and J by 1 base, 3 bases remained unmatched. CDR3 length equals 14 residues. The CDR3 spells CASTDRGPSYEQYF. Here the CDR3 DNA reads TGTGCCAGCACGGACAGGGGGCCGTCCTACGAGCAGTACTTC. The full variable domain, rest sourced from reference TRBV28 and TRBJ2-7, is DVKVTQSSRYLVKRTGEKVFLECVQDMDHENMFWYRQDPGLGLRLIYFSYDVKMKEKGDIPEGYSVSREKKERFSLILESASTNQTSMYLCASTDRGPSYEQYFGPGTRLTVT.

This clone appeared once. The chain links TRBV7-3 to TRBJ2-5, with D perhaps matching TRBD1 or TRBD2 (5 bases each). Trimming stripped 5 bases from V and 4 bases from J, with 17 bases between. Germline V gives CDR1 SGHTA, CDR2 FQGTGA. This CDR3 is 15 amino acids long. CDR3 protein: CASSAAGARGETQYF. The DNA for the CDR3 is TGTGCCAGCAGCGCGGCCGGGGCTCGGGGAGAGACCCAGTACTTC. Full variable domain (rest looked up from reference TRBV7-3 and TRBJ2-5): GAGVSQTPSNKVTEKGKYVELRCDPISGHTALYWYRQSLGQGPEFLIYFQGTGAADDSGLPNDRFFAVRPEGSVSTLKIQRTERGDSAVYLCASSAAGARGETQYFGPGTRLLVL.

This sequence joins TRBV7-2 and TRBJ1-2; 9 bases line up with TRBD1. J gave up 4 bases and V 3 bases, and 3 bases lay outside the gene matches. In germline, CDR1 is SGHTA, CDR2 FQGNSA. The CDR3 has 14 residues. The CDR3, as DNA: TGTGCCAGCAGCTTGGACAGGGGTCCCTATGGCTACACCTTC. This encodes CASSLDRGPYGYTF.

This rearrangement joins TRBV5-6 to TRBJ2-3; D ambiguous. Germline V gene sequence: CDR1 SGHDT, CDR2 YYEEEE. V lost 0 bases to trimming and J lost 2 bases, with 4 bases between them. The CDR3 covers 13 residues. As DNA, the CDR3 is TGTGCCAGCAGCTTGGGGGCCACAGATACGCAGTATTTT. Translating gives CASSLGATDTQYF.

V is TRBV5-4 and J is TRBJ2-7; TRBD1 matches 10 bases. The CDR3 totals 13 residues. Germline V gene lookup returns CDR1 SGHNT and CDR2 YYREEE (reference sequence). With V trimmed by 4 bases and J by 5 bases, 3 bases remained unmatched. The CDR3 nucleotides are TGTGCCAGCAGCGGGGACAGGGGCGACGAGCAGTACTTC. The encoded protein is CASSGDRGDEQYF. Full variable domain (outside the CDR3, taken from reference TRBV5-4 and TRBJ2-7): ETGVTQSPTHLIKTRGQQVTLRCSSQSGHNTVSWYQQALGQGPQFIFQYYREEENGRGNFPPRFSGLQFPNYSSELNVNALELDDSALYLCASSGDRGDEQYFGPGTRLTVT.